This T cell receptor beta chain was observed in a study of shared clonotypes between healthy human individuals. Study results and caveats: Only blood underwent sampling, and tissue repertoires likely differ.

Researchers divided each subset's genomic DNA evenly across several immunoSEQ plates. When replicate PCRs were run on sorted subsets, they used approximately 0.2 ug DNA, tens of thousands of T cell genomes. Assay used: immunoSEQ multiplex PCR; TCRdb lists only in-frame clones, some missing. The table shows 2 million to 3 million clones, with over 85% occurring only once. Worth noting for this clone: The antigen is undetermined.

CD4+ cells were split into CD45RA+ naive and CD45RA-negative memory subsets. Trimming removed 8 bases from V and 8 bases from J, with 18 bases in between. Germline V gene lookup returns CDR1 MDHEN and CDR2 SYDVKM. The CDR3 extends over 14 amino acids. The sequenced material came from naive CD4+ T cells sorted from blood. Subset specified: CD45RA+ positively selected. This chain uses TRBV28 with TRBJ1-4; D possibly corresponds to TRBD1 (6 bases). The receptor's source is a man aged 18-30 years in good health. The CDR3 loop is CASLKGGAVEKLFF. In DNA form, the CDR3 reads TGTGCCAGCCTAAAGGGGGGGGCGGTCGAAAAACTGTTTTTT. The complete variable domain, with remaining parts taken from reference TRBV28 and TRBJ1-4, reads DVKVTQSSRYLVKRTGEKVFLECVQDMDHENMFWYRQDPGLGLRLIYFSYDVKMKEKGDIPEGYSVSREKKERFSLILESASTNQTSMYLCASLKGGAVEKLFFGSGTQLSVL.